A selection of T cell receptor beta chains follows, all from one sample in a study of blood T cell repertoires in COVID-19. The assay was immunoSEQ multiplex PCR, and TCRdb's table has in-frame clones only and misses some. The data hold about 200,000 clones, with roughly 78% observed a single time. The sequencing input was peripheral blood. Receptors originate from a woman aged 80 or older with active or convalescent COVID-19. The CDR3 runs from the conserved cysteine through the conserved F or W. D genes are given only for firm matches. Clone size is shown for a subset of rows, as once, few, many or a class of expanded clone.

TRBV28	TRBD1	NA	TRBJ1-2	TGTGCCAGCAAGCAGGGGGCTAACTATGGCTACACCTTC	CASKQGANYGYTF
TRBV15	NA	NA	TRBJ1-2	TGTGCCACCAGCAGAGATCGTTATGGCTACACCTTC	CATSRDRYGYTF
TRBV5-1	NA	NA	TRBJ1-5	TGCGCCAGCAGCTTGGAGGAGCAGGGTGAAGCGATTCAGCCCCAGCATTTT	CASSLEEQGEAIQPQHF
TRBV6-8	NA	NA	TRBJ2-7	TGTGCCAGCAGTTACAGGGGGTGGTGGGGCTTCTACGAGCAGTACTTC	CASSYRGWWGFYEQYF
TRBV4-3	NA	NA	TRBJ2-2	TGCGCCAGCAGCCAAGAAGACAGCCCTAACACCGGGGAGCTGTTTTTT	CASSQEDSPNTGELFF
TRBV9	TRBD1	NA	TRBJ2-7	TGTGCCAGCAGCCAAGGGACAGGGGCAGCCTACGAGCAGTACTTC	CASSQGTGAAYEQYF
TRBV15	NA	once	TRBJ2-2	TGTGCCACCAGCAGAGTCAGGGGCAGTCCCTGGGAGCTGTTTTTT	CATSRVRGSPWELFF
TRBV28	TRBD1	NA	TRBJ2-6	TGTGCCAGCAGTCCGAGTCCCGGGACAGGGTCCGGGGCCAACGTCCTGACTTTC	CASSPSPGTGSGANVLTF
TRBV9	NA	once	TRBJ2-1	TGTGCCAGCAGCGCGAATAACGCGGGGGCGCGGAATGAGCAGTTCTTC	CASSANNAGARNEQFF
TRBV28	NA	NA	TRBJ1-1	TGTGCCAGCAGTCCCCCGGGAAACACTGAAGCTTTCTTT	CASSPPGNTEAFF
TRBV7-2	NA	NA	TRBJ2-7	TGTGCCAGCAGCTTATTCCCAGGGCCCTACGAGCAGTACTTC	CASSLFPGPYEQYF
TRBV3-1/TRBV3-2	NA	NA	TRBJ1-3	TGTGCCAGCAGCCAGTTACCCGGGAAGAAGAGTGGAAACACCATATATTTT	CASSQLPGKKSGNTIYF
TRBV24-1	NA	NA	TRBJ1-2	TGTGCCACCAGTGATTTGGGCAGGGCCTATGGCTACACCTTC	CATSDLGRAYGYTF
TRBV27	NA	NA	TRBJ2-3	TGTGCCAGCAGTTGGGGGGGGCGTGATGAGGCAGATACGCAGTATTTT	CASSWGGRDEADTQYF
TRBV27	NA	few	TRBJ2-7	TGTGCCTCAGGGGCCCAGAGGGGGGGGCAGTACTTC	CASGAQRGGQYF
TRBV28	TRBD1	NA	TRBJ2-7	TGTGCCAGCAGACGTCCCGGGACAGGGGTATACGAGCAGTACTTC	CASRRPGTGVYEQYF
TRBV18	TRBD1	NA	TRBJ1-5	TGTGCCAGCTCACCAACAGGGGGCGAGAATCAGCCCCAGCATTTT	CASSPTGGENQPQHF
TRBV25-1	NA	NA	TRBJ2-2	TGTGCCAGCAGTGTGTCTGCCAGCGGGCTGAACACCGGGGAGCTGTTTTTT	CASSVSASGLNTGELFF
TRBV29-1	NA	NA	TRBJ1-4	TGCAGCGTTGCCCAGACAGCTAGTAATGAAAAACTGTTTTTT	CSVAQTASNEKLFF
TRBV10-2	NA	NA	TRBJ1-1	TGCGCCAGCAGTGAGTCAGTCAGGGTAGCCGCTGAAGCTTTCTTT	CASSESVRVAAEAFF
TRBV5-5	NA	NA	TRBJ1-1	TGTGCCAGCAGCTTGTATTGGAACACTGAAGCTTTCTTT	CASSLYWNTEAFF
TRBV6-2/TRBV6-3	NA	NA	TRBJ2-2	TGTGCCAGCAGTGTACTCGATGCCGGGGAGCTGTTTTTT	CASSVLDAGELFF
TRBV2	TRBD1	NA	TRBJ1-6	TGTGCCAGCAGAAGGGACAGGGAGTCAAGATCACCCCTCCACTTT	CASRRDRESRSPLHF
TRBV18	TRBD1	few	TRBJ2-1	TGTGCCAGCTCACTGGGGACAGGGGGATACAATGAGCAGTTCTTC	CASSLGTGGYNEQFF
TRBV27	NA	NA	TRBJ1-2	TGTGCCAGCAGCTATGACGGAGGCTATGGCTACACCTTC	CASSYDGGYGYTF
TRBV24-1	NA	NA	TRBJ2-1	TGTGCCACCAGTGACTCCTTAGGCGGCCTTAAGGATGAGCAGTTCTTC	CATSDSLGGLKDEQFF
TRBV5-6	TRBD1	once	TRBJ1-2	TGTGCCAGCAGCTGGGGGATCTACGGGACAGGGAACTATGGCTACACCTTC	CASSWGIYGTGNYGYTF
TRBV11-2	NA	NA	TRBJ2-5	TGTGCCAGCAGCACACCCTCAGGGTTGGCAGAGACCCAGTACTTC	CASSTPSGLAETQYF
TRBV4-1	NA	NA	TRBJ1-1	TGCGCCAGCAGCCAGGGCTTATCGATGAACACTGAAGCTTTCTTT	CASSQGLSMNTEAFF
TRBV2	TRBD2	NA	TRBJ2-1	TGTGCCAGCAGTCCAAAGTCTAGCGGGGGAGGAAATGAGCAGTTCTTC	CASSPKSSGGGNEQFF
TRBV7-2	NA	few	TRBJ1-2	TGTGCCAGCAGCCCCACAGAAGCTAACTATGGCTACACCTTC	CASSPTEANYGYTF
TRBV5-5	NA	NA	TRBJ1-4	TGTGCCAGCAGCTTCACCGGGGGGAATAATGAAAAACTGTTTTTT	CASSFTGGNNEKLFF
TRBV7-8	NA	many	TRBJ2-7	TGTGCCAGCAGCCATCCAGGCTGGGAGCAGTACTTC	CASSHPGWEQYF
TRBV28	NA	NA	TRBJ2-7	TGTGCCAGCAGCATCAACAGCAACGAGCAGTACTTC	CASSINSNEQYF
TRBV10-1	TRBD1	NA	TRBJ1-1	TGCGCCAGCAGTGAGGGTACAGGGGTCACTGAAGCTTTCTTT	CASSEGTGVTEAFF
TRBV5-4	TRBD1	NA	TRBJ2-3	TGTGCCAGCACCATACAGGGGGTAGCAGATACGCAGTATTTT	CASTIQGVADTQYF
TRBV30	TRBD1	few	TRBJ1-4	TGTGCCTGGAGGGGGACAGCTGCAACTAATGAAAAACTGTTTTTT	CAWRGTAATNEKLFF
TRBV21-1	NA	few	TRBJ1-2	TGTGCCAGCAGCAATGTAGGGGGTAAGGATGGCTACACCTTC	CASSNVGGKDGYTF
TRBV15	NA	NA	TRBJ2-5	TGTGCCACCAGCAGCGATACAGGAGTCCAAGAGACCCAGTACTTC	CATSSDTGVQETQYF
TRBV6-5	NA	once	TRBJ2-7	TGTGCCAGCAGTCGCGGGCCACCCTTAGGCGAGCAGTACTTC	CASSRGPPLGEQYF
TRBV7-2	TRBD2	NA	TRBJ2-1	TGTGCCAGCAGCTTAGTAGGGACTAGCGGAGAAAATGAGCAGTTCTTC	CASSLVGTSGENEQFF
TRBV14	NA	NA	TRBJ1-1	TGTGCCAGCAGCCAAATTTTACAGGGCGAAGCTTTCTTT	CASSQILQGEAFF
TRBV23-1	TRBD1	NA	TRBJ1-4	TGCGCCAGCAGCCCTATATCCAGGGGGAATGAAAAACTGTTTTTT	CASSPISRGNEKLFF
TRBV28	TRBD1	NA	TRBJ1-5	TGTGCCAGCAGTCCCACAGGGGTTCAGCCCCAGCATTTT	CASSPTGVQPQHF
TRBV30	NA	NA	TRBJ2-1	TGTGCCTGGAGTGTACAGGTAAATGAGCAGTTCTTC	CAWSVQVNEQFF
TRBV20-1	NA	NA	TRBJ1-1	TGCAGTGCTAGTCGGAGCTCCTACACTGAAGCTTTCTTT	CSASRSSYTEAFF
TRBV30	TRBD1	NA	TRBJ2-3	TGTGCCGGGGCCGGGACAGTGATATCAGATACGCAGTATTTT	CAGAGTVISDTQYF
TRBV28	NA	few	TRBJ1-1	TGTGCCAGCAGTTTTACAGGGTCTGAAGCTTTCTTT	CASSFTGSEAFF
TRBV12-5	NA	NA	TRBJ1-1	TGTGCTAGTGGTTCCAGGGCCGCCGGTGAAGCTTTCTTT	CASGSRAAGEAFF
TRBV4-2	TRBD1	NA	TRBJ2-7	TGTGCCAGCAGCCAAGAACCGACCGGGACAGGTCTTGTCGAGCAGTACTTC	CASSQEPTGTGLVEQYF
TRBV24-1	NA	once	TRBJ2-7	TGTGCCACCAGTGATTCAAGGACAGTCTACGAGCAGTACTTC	CATSDSRTVYEQYF
TRBV19	TRBD1	NA	TRBJ1-4	TGTGCCAGTAGGGACCCGGGACAGGGGCAAGAAAAACTGTTTTTT	CASRDPGQGQEKLFF
TRBV19	TRBD1	NA	TRBJ1-2	TGTGCCAGTAGTATGTTACAGGGGCGAGGCGGCTACACCTTC	CASSMLQGRGGYTF
TRBV28	TRBD2	NA	TRBJ2-3	TGTGCCAGCAGTAGCGGGGGGGCAGATACGCAGTATTTT	CASSSGGADTQYF
TRBV24-1	TRBD2	many	TRBJ2-1	TGTGCCACCAGTTCTACCGGGACTAGCGGGGGGCCGGGTTCCTACAATGAGCAGTTCTTC	CATSSTGTSGGPGSYNEQFF
TRBV6-5	TRBD1	NA	TRBJ1-2	TGTGCCAGCAGTTACTCAAGACAGGGCCCCTTGGGAGGCTACACCTTC	CASSYSRQGPLGGYTF
TRBV19	TRBD1	NA	TRBJ2-4	TGTGCCAGTAGTAAACTAAGGGACAGGGGGCTAGCCAAAAACATTCAGTACTTC	CASSKLRDRGLAKNIQYF
TRBV4-3	NA	NA	TRBJ2-3	TGCGCCAGCAGCCAAGATGCGGCTCCTTTATCAGATACGCAGTATTTT	CASSQDAAPLSDTQYF